This record concerns one T cell receptor beta chain sequence. The data were obtained in a study of blood T cell repertoires in COVID-19. The wider study: Both acute and convalescent COVID-19 samples were obtained from the United States, Italy and Spain. T cells, B-cell-depleted T cells, or PBMCs provided the cDNA or gDNA that served as material.

In the study's own analysis: It was from reference gene primer amplification that nucleated cell counts were estimated. Assay used: immunoSEQ multiplex PCR; TCRdb lists only in-frame clones, some missing. Clone size and V and J calls were adopted from that table, with D and trimming inferred from the DNA. The sample consists of roughly 250,000 clones, 84% of them appearing once. The CDR3 is 16 residues long. With 5 bases removed from V and 10 bases from J, the gap between germline ends came to 21 bases. Germline loops: CDR1 MDHEN, CDR2 SYDVKM. The sequence was collected from a human donor in a cohort sampled during active COVID-19. The V gene is TRBV28, the J gene TRBJ1-6; D might be TRBD1 (5 bases). Sequenced input: peripheral blood. The CDR3 sequence: CASSDTRGGVGSPLHF. In DNA, the CDR3 is TGTGCCAGCAGTGATACGCGGGGGGGTGTTGGGTCACCCCTCCACTTT.